The 18 T cell receptor beta chains below were found in one sample sequenced in a study of blood T cell repertoires in COVID-19. Using immunoSEQ multiplex PCR, the repertoire was profiled, and TCRdb retains in-frame clones only, with some absent. The sample carries around 310,000 clones, around 91% recorded once. The sequencing sample was made of peripheral blood. These receptor sequences come from a woman aged 60-75 years with acute or convalescent COVID-19.

The gene calls are TRBV28 and TRBJ2-1, with TRBD1 identical over 7 bases. This CDR3 is built from 16 residues. CDR1 and CDR2 from the germline V gene are MDHEN and SYDVKM. The J segment lost 0 bases and the V segment lost 4 bases, leaving 6 bases of the junction unmatched. The CDR3 reads CASSSRSGGSYNEQFF. CDR3 nucleotide sequence: TGTGCCAGCAGTTCCCGGTCAGGGGGCTCCTACAATGAGCAGTTCTTC.

The V and J genes are TRBV29-1 and TRBJ2-2, with D possibly matching TRBD2 (6 bases). CDR3 length equals 13 residues. V lost 2 bases to trimming and J lost 6 bases, with 10 bases between them. In germline, CDR1 is SQVTM, CDR2 ANQGSEA. The CDR3 DNA reads TGCAGCGTTGAAAGACTAGACTCCGGGGAGCTGTTTTTT. Translated: CSVERLDSGELFF.

This rearrangement joins TRBV6-2 or TRBV6-3 to TRBJ2-5, with 8 bases lining up with TRBD1. The CDR3 is made up of 16 amino acids. From germline, CDR1 is MNHEY and CDR2 SVGEGT. Trimming cost V 4 bases and J 2 bases; bases outside gene matches: 9. The CDR3 coding sequence is TGTGCCAGCAGTTCCTCCAGACAGGGGAGGCAAGAGACCCAGTACTTC. It yields the protein CASSSSRQGRQETQYF.

The chain employs TRBV28 and TRBJ2-7, with D possibly TRBD2 on 5 matching bases. This CDR3 is 13 amino acids long. Trimming took 9 bases from V and 3 from J, leaving 15 bases between them. Germline CDR1 MDHEN, CDR2 SYDVKM. The CDR3 coding sequence is TGTGCCAGTCAACGGGAACTGAACTACGAGCAGTACTTC. It encodes CASQRELNYEQYF.

The gene calls are TRBV11-2 and TRBJ1-2; D remains ambiguous. Trimming left V 6 bases short and J 0 bases short, with 5 bases between. The germline gives CDR1 SGHAT, CDR2 FQNNGV. This CDR3 comprises 12 residues. The CDR3 loop reads CASRQANYGYTF. CDR3 nucleotide sequence: TGTGCCAGCAGACAAGCTAACTATGGCTACACCTTC.

J is TRBJ1-5 and V is TRBV6-1; the match to TRBD1 covers 7 bases. V lost 4 bases and J lost 2; bases outside the gene matches: 14. The CDR3 is 18 residues long. The germline V gene has CDR1 MNHNS and CDR2 SASEGT. The CDR3 loop reads CASSVGQAGKGGNQPQHF. For the CDR3, the DNA is TGTGCCAGCAGTGTAGGACAGGCAGGGAAGGGGGGCAATCAGCCCCAGCATTTT.

V gene TRBV6-5 combines with J gene TRBJ2-7; TRBD1 matches at 7 bases. CDR3 length: 15 residues. Trimming cost V 2 bases and J 4 bases; bases outside gene matches: 8. Per germline, CDR1 MNHEY and CDR2 SVGAGI. CDR3: CASSYDWTGPYEQYF. Here the CDR3 DNA reads TGTGCCAGCAGTTACGACTGGACAGGTCCTTACGAGCAGTACTTC.

The chain has TRBV27 and TRBJ2-7; 8 bases agree with TRBD2. V dropped 3 bases and J dropped 0; count of bases not matched to a gene: 4. Germline CDR1 is MNHEY and CDR2 is SMNVEV (reference sequence). The CDR3 has 15 amino acids. CDR3 DNA sequence: TGTGCCAGCAGTTTGGGCGGGGGGTTCTCCTACGAGCAGTACTTC. Its translation is CASSLGGGFSYEQYF.

The chain carries TRBV11-2 and TRBJ2-3; the match to TRBD2 covers 8 bases. Germline CDR1 reads SGHAT; CDR2 reads FQNNGV. V lost 3 bases, J lost 0 bases, and 8 bases stayed unmatched. The CDR3 consists of 17 residues. CDR3 in DNA: TGTGCCAGCAGCTTCGGCGGGACTAGGGTTAGCACAGATACGCAGTATTTT. Amino acid sequence: CASSFGGTRVSTDTQYF. Together with reference TRBV11-2 and TRBJ2-3, the CDR3 gives the full variable domain: EAGVAQSPRYKIIEKRQSVAFWCNPISGHATLYWYQQILGQGPKLLIQFQNNGVVDDSQLPKDRFSAERLKGVDSTLKIQPAKLEDSAVYLCASSFGGTRVSTDTQYFGPGTRLTVL.

This sequence joins TRBV7-2 and TRBJ2-3, with a possible D match to TRBD2 (6 bases). V was cut by 1 base and J by 6 bases, with 14 bases left in between. The CDR3 runs 15 residues. The germline gives CDR1 SGHTA, CDR2 FQGNSA. CDR3 bases: TGTGCCAGCAGCTTAGTAGTGTCACGGGGGGATACGCAGTATTTT. Residues: CASSLVVSRGDTQYF.

This clone showed up just once. The CDR3 DNA is TGCGCCAGCAGCCCCCGAGGACAGGGGTCGGCTGTCAACTCACCCCTCCACTTT. Translation: CASSPRGQGSAVNSPLHF. The chain uses TRBV5-1 and TRBJ1-6; 9 bases align to TRBD1. J lost 10 bases, V lost 4 bases, and 18 bases had no gene match. The CDR3 is made up of 18 amino acids. The V gene's germline CDR1 is SGHRS and CDR2 YFSETQ.

The genes are TRBV29-1 and TRBJ1-2; 9 nucleotides agree with TRBD1. Germline V gives CDR1 SQVTM, CDR2 ANQGSEA. The CDR3 covers 12 residues. The V and J ends lost 7 bases and 7 bases, in that order; junction bases with no gene match: 7. As DNA, the CDR3 is TGCAGCGCCCGAACGGACAGGGGTGGCTACACCTTC. Protein sequence: CSARTDRGGYTF.

This sequence joins TRBV28 and TRBJ2-7; 9 positions match TRBD2. This CDR3 has 17 amino acids. The J segment lost 3 bases and the V segment lost 3 bases, leaving 12 bases of the junction unmatched. Germline CDR1 and CDR2: MDHEN and SYDVKM. The CDR3 sequence is CASSFALQLAGSYEQYF. CDR3 coding DNA: TGTGCCAGCAGTTTCGCCTTACAGCTAGCGGGAAGCTACGAGCAGTACTTC.

This chain links TRBV2 with TRBJ1-6, with unresolved D. Germline V gene lookup returns CDR1 SNHLY and CDR2 FYNNEI. V lost 3 bases and J 2 bases, leaving 5 bases between the germline ends. This CDR3 contains 14 residues. In DNA form, the CDR3 reads TGTGCCAGCAGTGAGTTTACCTATAATTCACCCCTCCACTTT. It yields the protein CASSEFTYNSPLHF.

The V gene is TRBV9, the J gene TRBJ2-2, with 11 bases fitting TRBD2. V shed 4 bases, J shed 2 bases, and the junction held 7 bases outside the gene matches. The CDR3 covers 17 residues. Germline V lookup: CDR1 SGDLS, CDR2 YYNGEE. Here the CDR3 reads CASSPRGTSGNTGELFF. The CDR3 DNA sequence: TGTGCCAGCAGCCCCCGAGGGACTAGCGGAAACACCGGGGAGCTGTTTTTT.

The chain combines TRBV28 with TRBJ2-7; 10 nucleotides match TRBD1. V lost 2 bases to trimming and J lost 3 bases; unmatched junction nucleotides: 7. There are 16 residues in the CDR3. CDR1 and CDR2 from the germline V gene are MDHEN and SYDVKM. CDR3 residues: CASSLPPGQGNYEQYF. For the CDR3, the DNA is TGTGCCAGCAGTTTACCCCCGGGACAGGGGAACTACGAGCAGTACTTC.

The chain is built from TRBV6-4 and TRBJ1-1; unclear D gene. The germline V gene encodes CDR1 MRHNA and CDR2 SNTAGT. V shed 2 bases and J shed 1 base, with 8 bases lying between them. The CDR3 contains 14 residues. DNA for the CDR3: TGTGCCAGCAGTGACGTCAGGCAGAACACTGAAGCTTTCTTT. Its protein product is CASSDVRQNTEAFF.

This clone was seen only a few times. The chain joins TRBV13 to TRBJ2-1; 10 bases align to TRBD2. The CDR3 has 15 amino acids. Germline CDR1 PRHDT, CDR2 FYEKMQ (reference sequence). The V and J ends lost 5 bases and 4 bases, in that order; junction bases with no gene match: 5. CDR3 sequence: CASSPPSGRYNEQFF. DNA of the CDR3: TGTGCCAGCAGCCCTCCTAGCGGGAGATACAATGAGCAGTTCTTC.